Presented here are 10 T cell receptor beta chains from one specimen sequenced in a study of cytomegalovirus exposure and HLA in healthy donors. The study ran its PCR with 60 Vbeta and 13 Jbeta primers. Profiling relied on immunoSEQ multiplex PCR, and the TCRdb table lists in-frame clones only, not all of them. The sample lists 100,000 to 150,000 clones, around four fifths occurring once. Sequenced material: PBMCs. The receptors originated from a boy under 18 in good health and CMV-seronegative.

Only a few counts were recorded for this clone. This chain connects TRBV2 to TRBJ1-4; no reliable D call. The length of the CDR3 is 14 residues. Trimming took 4 bases from V and 3 from J, leaving 9 bases between them. Germline CDR1 is SNHLY and CDR2 is FYNNEI. The CDR3 DNA sequence: TGTGCCAGCAGTGCTGAGCAACCTAATGAAAAACTGTTTTTT. This gives the protein CASSAEQPNEKLFF.

This clone came up a few times. V usage is TRBV6-5 and J usage is TRBJ1-4; weak D call: TRBD1 (5 bases). This CDR3 spans 15 amino acids. V gave up 5 bases and J gave up 7 bases, with 17 bases separating them. Germline V gene lookup returns CDR1 MNHEY and CDR2 SVGAGI. The CDR3 loop reads CASSKNRSQGEKLFF. The CDR3 region has the DNA TGTGCCAGCAGTAAAAACAGGAGCCAGGGTGAAAAACTGTTTTTT.

The J gene is TRBJ1-1, the V gene TRBV9; D might be TRBD1 (5 bases). CDR3 size: 14 residues. CDR1 SGDLS and CDR2 YYNGEE come from the germline V gene. V was shortened by 6 bases and J by 3 bases, with 15 bases between the two germline ends. CDR3 sequence reads: CASTPRSGHTEAFF. CDR3 bases: TGTGCCAGCACCCCGAGGTCAGGGCACACTGAAGCTTTCTTT.

The V call is TRBV18, the J call TRBJ2-7, with 12 bases matching TRBD2. CDR3 length: 16 amino acids. The germline V gene encodes CDR1 KGHSH and CDR2 LQKENI. Germline trimming cut 6 bases from V and 2 bases from J; bases unmatched to any gene: 8. The CDR3 spells CASSPITSGRPYEQYF. The CDR3, as DNA: TGTGCCAGCTCCCCCATTACTAGCGGGAGGCCCTACGAGCAGTACTTC.

This chain's CDR3 is CASSDARRAFF. CDR3 nucleotides: TGTGCCAGCAGTGATGCCCGGCGGGCTTTCTTT. V and J are TRBV25-1 and TRBJ1-1; D not certain. With 3 bases removed from V and 11 bases from J, the gap between germline ends came to 10 bases. The germline V gene has CDR1 MGHDK and CDR2 SYGVNS. The CDR3 length is 11 residues.

The chain has TRBV2 and TRBJ2-5; TRBD2 is a possible D gene (6 bases). Trimming removed 6 bases at V and 2 bases at J, with 13 bases between. The CDR3 sequence is 14 residues long. Germline V gives CDR1 SNHLY, CDR2 FYNNEI. The CDR3 sequence: CASRPPSVQETQYF. In DNA form, the CDR3 reads TGTGCCAGCAGGCCTCCTAGCGTACAAGAGACCCAGTACTTC.

This clone was detected only a few times. The CDR3 protein is CASSLVGDRGYTEAFF. The CDR3, as DNA: TGTGCCAGCAGCTTAGTCGGGGATAGAGGGTACACTGAAGCTTTCTTT. The chain carries TRBV7-2 and TRBJ1-1; D is unresolved. This CDR3 has 16 amino acids. The germline V gene has CDR1 SGHTA and CDR2 FQGNSA. V dropped 1 base and J dropped 3 bases, with 15 bases sitting between them.

The chain joins TRBV7-2 to TRBJ1-1; possible D gene TRBD1, 6 bases. This CDR3 spans 15 amino acids. Trimming pared 2 bases from V and 0 bases from J, leaving 10 bases between. Germline V gene sequence: CDR1 SGHTA, CDR2 FQGNSA. The CDR3 region is CASSLQGKMNTEAFF. CDR3 DNA: TGTGCCAGCAGCTTACAGGGGAAAATGAACACTGAAGCTTTCTTT.

The CDR3 protein is CAWETGGSYEQYF. The CDR3 DNA reads TGTGCCTGGGAAACAGGGGGGTCCTACGAGCAGTACTTC. The genes are TRBV30 and TRBJ2-7; TRBD1 agrees at 8 bases. CDR1 is GTSNPN and CDR2 is SVGIG in the germline V gene (reference sequence). V trimming: 5 bases; J trimming: 1 base; junction bases outside the gene matches: 4. The CDR3 contains 13 residues.

This clone was picked up a small number of times. V and J are TRBV9 and TRBJ2-1, with 7 bases fitting TRBD2. The CDR3 spans 15 residues. The V segment lost 2 bases and the J segment 6 bases; nucleotides outside the gene matches: 8. Germline assignment: CDR1 SGDLS and CDR2 YYNGEE. CDR3 nucleotide sequence: TGTGCCAGCAGCGTCACAGCGGGATGGGGCAATGAGCAGTTCTTC. The encoded protein is CASSVTAGWGNEQFF.